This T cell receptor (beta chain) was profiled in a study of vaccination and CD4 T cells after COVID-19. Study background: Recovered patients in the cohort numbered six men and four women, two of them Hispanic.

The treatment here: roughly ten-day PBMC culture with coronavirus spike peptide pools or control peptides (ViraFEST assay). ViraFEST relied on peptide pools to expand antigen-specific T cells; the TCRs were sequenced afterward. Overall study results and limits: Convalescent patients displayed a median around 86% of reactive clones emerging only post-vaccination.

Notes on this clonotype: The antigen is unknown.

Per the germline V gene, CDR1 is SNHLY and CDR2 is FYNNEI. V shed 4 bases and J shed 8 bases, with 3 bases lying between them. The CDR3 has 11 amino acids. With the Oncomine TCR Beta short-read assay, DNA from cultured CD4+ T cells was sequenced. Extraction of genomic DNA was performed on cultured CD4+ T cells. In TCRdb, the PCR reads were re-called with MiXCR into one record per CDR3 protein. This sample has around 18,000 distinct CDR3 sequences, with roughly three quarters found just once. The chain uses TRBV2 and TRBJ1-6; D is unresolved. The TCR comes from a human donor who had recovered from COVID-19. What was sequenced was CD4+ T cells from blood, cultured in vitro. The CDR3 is CASSGYSPLHF. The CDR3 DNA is TGTGCCAGCAGTGGGTATTCACCCCTCCACTTT. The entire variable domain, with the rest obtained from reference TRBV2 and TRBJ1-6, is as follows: EPEVTQTPSHQVTQMGQEVILRCVPISNHLYFYWYRQILGQKVEFLVSFYNNEISEKSEIFDDQFSVERPDGSNFTLKIRSTKLEDSAMYFCASSGYSPLHFGNGTRLTVT.